Listed here are 32 T cell receptor beta chains from one sample, sequenced in a study of blood T cell repertoires in COVID-19. Sequencing was performed with immunoSEQ multiplex PCR; in TCRdb, only in-frame clones are kept and a portion is missing. The table has approximately 480,000 clones, 85% to 90% seen once. Source material: peripheral blood. The receptors originated from a man between 18 and 29 years old with COVID-19, enrolled during active disease.

This rearrangement joins TRBV5-4 to TRBJ2-3, with TRBD2 matching over 7 bases. The length of the CDR3 is 16 residues. V lost 1 base to trimming and J lost 5 bases; unmatched junction nucleotides: 10. The germline gives CDR1 SGHNT, CDR2 YYREEE (reference sequence). The CDR3 DNA follows: TGTGCCAGCAGCTTGAGGCTCGGGGGGAGGTTAGATACGCAGTATTTT. It is translated as CASSLRLGGRLDTQYF.

The chain has TRBV5-1 and TRBJ1-1, with 7 bases that match TRBD1. The CDR3 consists of 14 residues. The germline V gene has CDR1 SGHRS and CDR2 YFSETQ. Trimming took 0 bases from V and 1 from J; bases not matched to a gene: 0. DNA of the CDR3: TGCGCCAGCAGCTTGGGGGACAGGAACACTGAAGCTTTCTTT. Amino acid sequence: CASSLGDRNTEAFF.

Concerning this clone: Other DNA sequences within the sample encode an identical CDR3. The J gene is TRBJ2-2, the V gene TRBV6-5, with 10 positions matching TRBD1. Per the germline V gene, CDR1 is MNHEY and CDR2 is SVGAGI. V shed 6 bases, J shed 5 bases, and the junction held 3 bases outside the gene matches. CDR3 size: 14 residues. CDR3 DNA sequence: TGTGCCAGCAGCCGGGACAGGGGAACCGGGGAGCTGTTTTTT. Amino acid sequence: CASSRDRGTGELFF.

CDR3 nucleotide sequence: TGCAGCGTTGTGGGACAGGGGGGGAACACTGAAGCTTTCTTT. Protein sequence: CSVVGQGGNTEAFF. This rearrangement joins TRBV29-1 to TRBJ1-1, with TRBD1 matching over 11 bases. The CDR3 loop spans 14 amino acids. The J segment lost 1 base and the V segment lost 4 bases, leaving 2 bases of the junction unmatched. In germline, CDR1 is SQVTM, CDR2 ANQGSEA.

The genes are TRBV2 and TRBJ2-7, with D unclear. This CDR3 spans 13 amino acids. V was trimmed by 4 bases and J by 3 bases, leaving 10 bases between them. CDR1 is SNHLY and CDR2 is FYNNEI in the germline V gene. The CDR3 sequence is CASSVELRYEQYF. DNA of the CDR3: TGTGCCAGCAGTGTAGAACTTCGCTACGAGCAGTACTTC. The full variable domain, its missing parts supplied by reference TRBV2 and TRBJ2-7, is EPEVTQTPSHQVTQMGQEVILRCVPISNHLYFYWYRQILGQKVEFLVSFYNNEISEKSEIFDDQFSVERPDGSNFTLKIRSTKLEDSAMYFCASSVELRYEQYFGPGTRLTVT.

This clone was detected a few times. The V gene is TRBV19, the J gene TRBJ2-2, with 7 nucleotides matching TRBD2. Trimming took 5 bases from V and 7 from J; bases not matched to a gene: 10. In germline, CDR1 is LNHDA, CDR2 SQIVND (reference sequence). The CDR3 is 15 residues long. CDR3 nucleotides: TGTGCCAGTAGTCCCCTGGGAGGGAGGGGCGGGGAGCTGTTTTTT. As protein: CASSPLGGRGGELFF.

J is TRBJ2-5 and V is TRBV18, with D perhaps TRBD1 (6 bases). CDR3 length: 16 residues. From germline, CDR1 is KGHSH and CDR2 LQKENI. The ends were cut back, 2 bases at V and 0 bases at J, with 13 bases in the middle. The CDR3: CASSPYLTGYQETQYF. CDR3 nucleotide sequence: TGTGCCAGCTCACCATACCTTACAGGGTACCAAGAGACCCAGTACTTC.

The V and J genes are TRBV11-3 and TRBJ2-2; 14 nucleotides line up with TRBD2. This CDR3 comprises 19 residues. The germline gives CDR1 SGHNT, CDR2 YENEEA. Germline trimming cut 5 bases from V and 1 base from J; bases unmatched to any gene: 9. CDR3 in amino acids: CASSPRPGTSGGNTGELFF. CDR3 nucleotides: TGTGCCAGCAGCCCACGTCCCGGGACTAGCGGGGGGAACACCGGGGAGCTGTTTTTT. The entire variable domain, with the rest obtained from reference TRBV11-3 and TRBJ2-2, is as follows: EAGVVQSPRYKIIEKKQPVAFWCNPISGHNTLYWYLQNLGQGPELLIRYENEEAVDDSQLPKDRFSAERLKGVDSTLKIQPAELGDSAVYLCASSPRPGTSGGNTGELFFGEGSRLTVL.

The V gene is TRBV4-2, the J gene TRBJ2-1; TRBD1 might be the D (6 bases). CDR1 is LGHNA, CDR2 YNFKEQ, per germline. The CDR3 runs to 15 residues. V lost 3 bases to trimming and J lost 2 bases, with 11 bases between them. DNA of the CDR3: TGTGCCAGCAGCCATCCTGGGACACCCTACAATGAGCAGTTCTTC. It is translated as CASSHPGTPYNEQFF.

This clone appeared a single time. The V call is TRBV5-6, the J call TRBJ1-2, with D perhaps matching TRBD1 (5 bases). Germline V gene data show CDR1 as SGHDT and CDR2 as YYEEEE. Trimming removed 3 bases from V and 4 bases from J, with 19 bases in between. This CDR3 has 16 residues. The CDR3 DNA reads as TGTGCCAGCAGCTACGACGACAGCTGGTACGGCTATGGCTACACCTTC. Residues: CASSYDDSWYGYGYTF.

The gene calls are TRBV15 and TRBJ1-2; 7 nucleotides match TRBD1. V trimming: 8 bases; J trimming: 8 bases; junction bases outside the gene matches: 20. The germline V gene encodes CDR1 LNHNV and CDR2 YYDKDF (reference sequence). The CDR3 covers 16 residues. The CDR3 DNA follows: TGTGCCACCGGAGATGGTGGAGGGGGCGCGTTGAGGGGCTACACCTTC. Its protein is CATGDGGGGALRGYTF.

The V and J genes are TRBV21-1 and TRBJ1-2; TRBD1, the table's D call, lacks a check against the DNA. TRBV21-1 is classified as a pseudogene. This CDR3 comprises 19 residues. CDR3 amino acids: CASSKPGQDAKVNPNGYTF. The CDR3 DNA follows: TGTGCCAGCAGCAAACCAGGACAGGACGCTAAAGTTAATCCTAATGGCTACACCTTC.

J is TRBJ1-6 and V is TRBV5-4; D is unresolved. Germline CDR1 reads SGHNT; CDR2 reads YYREEE (reference sequence). V was clipped by 5 bases and J by 12 bases, with 18 bases between them. CDR3 length: 14 amino acids. The CDR3 sequence: CASSSQTDRGPLHF. CDR3 nucleotide sequence: TGTGCCAGCAGTTCGCAGACTGATCGGGGACCCCTCCACTTT.

The V and J genes are TRBV11-3 and TRBJ2-1, with D possibly matching TRBD1 (6 bases). CDR1 SGHNT and CDR2 YENEEA come from the germline V gene. This CDR3 is 16 amino acids long. The germline V and J ends were trimmed by 1 base and 5 bases, with 15 bases remaining between them. In DNA, the CDR3 is TGTGCCAGCAGCTTAGGACTCCAGGGGTGGAACAATGAGCAGTTCTTC. Its protein product is CASSLGLQGWNNEQFF.

Points on this clone: The same CDR3 arises from other DNA sequences in this sample as well. The chain carries TRBV5-1 and TRBJ2-3, with 9 nucleotides matching TRBD2. The CDR3 extends over 14 amino acids. The J segment lost 3 bases and the V segment lost 3 bases, leaving 2 bases of the junction unmatched. Germline CDR1 SGHRS, CDR2 YFSETQ. The CDR3 DNA is TGCGCCAGCAGCTCCCTAGCGGGGACAGATACGCAGTATTTT. This sequence encodes CASSSLAGTDTQYF.

The V and J genes are TRBV29-1 and TRBJ2-5; 14 bases fit TRBD2. The CDR3 is made up of 16 amino acids. With V trimmed by 6 bases and J by 5 bases, 11 bases remained unmatched. CDR1 is SQVTM and CDR2 is ANQGSEA in the germline V gene. CDR3 sequence (DNA): TGCAGCGTGGCGACTAGCGGGGGGGCGGGTGCTGAGACCCAGTACTTC. Translated, it gives CSVATSGGAGAETQYF.

CDR3 coding DNA: TGTGCCAGCGACCCAGGGGCGTACGAGCAGTACTTC. Protein sequence: CASDPGAYEQYF. The genes are TRBV6-5 and TRBJ2-7, with D possibly TRBD1 on 6 matching bases. The germline CDR1 and CDR2 sequences are MNHEY and SVGAGI. Trimming left V 8 bases short and J 4 bases short, with 12 bases between. CDR3 length: 12 amino acids.

The V gene is TRBV13, the J gene TRBJ2-1; D not resolved. The V gene lost 3 bases and the J gene lost 6 bases, with 6 bases spanning the gap. The germline V gene has CDR1 PRHDT and CDR2 FYEKMQ (reference sequence). The CDR3 covers 12 residues. CDR3 bases: TGTGCCAGCAGCTTCCTAGGCAATGAGCAGTTCTTC. This encodes CASSFLGNEQFF.

The chain uses TRBV3-1 (or the pseudogene TRBV3-2) and TRBJ2-7, with a weak D call TRBD1 (6 bases). Germline CDR1 is LGHDT and CDR2 is YNNKEL (reference sequence). The CDR3 consists of 12 residues. The V gene lost 7 bases and the J gene lost 4 bases, with 11 bases spanning the gap. CDR3 region: CASNGRGYEQYF. CDR3 nucleotides: TGTGCCAGCAACGGAAGGGGGTACGAGCAGTACTTC.

The chain joins TRBV3-1 (or the pseudogene TRBV3-2) to TRBJ2-1; 8 nucleotides match TRBD2. CDR3 length: 16 residues. Germline CDR1 is LGHDT and CDR2 is YNNKEL (reference sequence). Trimming removed 4 bases from V and 8 bases from J; junction bases left unmatched: 13. The DNA for the CDR3 is TGTGCCAGCAGCCGAACCGGGACTAGGGGGGGCGATGAGCAGTTCTTC. Residues: CASSRTGTRGGDEQFF.

This chain connects TRBV6-5 to TRBJ2-7; D unclear. Germline V CDR1 and CDR2: MNHEY, SVGAGI. V was shortened by 5 bases and J by 3 bases, with 8 bases between the two germline ends. This CDR3 region has 12 residues. The CDR3 loop is CASSPLGYEQYF. The DNA for the CDR3 is TGTGCCAGCAGTCCCCTCGGCTACGAGCAGTACTTC.

The chain couples TRBV7-3 to TRBJ2-7, with TRBD2 matching over 8 bases. The CDR3 is 15 amino acids. Per germline, CDR1 SGHTA and CDR2 FQGTGA. With V trimmed by 4 bases and J by 3 bases, 8 bases remained unmatched. CDR3 in DNA: TGTGCCAGCAGCTCCAGCGGGAGTGCAGGCTACGAGCAGTACTTC. Amino acid sequence: CASSSSGSAGYEQYF.

The chain joins TRBV7-2 to TRBJ2-1; D unclear. Germline CDR1 is SGHTA and CDR2 is FQGNSA. V lost 0 bases, J lost 1 base, and 7 bases lay in between. The CDR3 extends over 15 amino acids. This CDR3 reads CASSLAPGSYNEQFF. CDR3 DNA sequence: TGTGCCAGCAGCTTAGCGCCGGGTTCCTACAATGAGCAGTTCTTC.

This clone was counted a few times. The rearrangement joins TRBV18 to TRBJ2-7; unclear D gene. Looked up from germline, CDR1 is KGHSH and CDR2 is LQKENI. V shed 3 bases and J shed 4 bases, with 13 bases lying between them. CDR3 length: 14 residues. The CDR3 loop is CASSPAASTYEQYF. CDR3 coding DNA: TGTGCCAGCTCACCGGCTGCCAGTACATACGAGCAGTACTTC.

J is TRBJ2-5 and V is TRBV5-1, with 11 bases matching TRBD2. Trimming took 3 bases from V and 4 from J; bases not matched to a gene: 11. The CDR3 extends over 17 amino acids. Germline V gene sequence: CDR1 SGHRS, CDR2 YFSETQ. The CDR3 loop is CASSSGLADRGGETQYF. CDR3 bases: TGCGCCAGCAGCTCGGGACTAGCGGATAGAGGGGGAGAGACCCAGTACTTC.

The chain recombines TRBV10-3 with TRBJ2-7; tentatively, D is TRBD2 (6 bases). Germline lookup yields CDR1 ENHRY and CDR2 SYGVKD. The CDR3 totals 12 residues. V was clipped by 8 bases and J by 1 base, with 9 bases between them. CDR3 sequence: CAIGDFSYEQYF. CDR3 DNA sequence: TGTGCCATCGGGGACTTTTCCTACGAGCAGTACTTC.

V gene TRBV9 combines with J gene TRBJ2-1; TRBD2 matches at 14 bases. V was clipped by 0 bases and J by 8 bases; unmatched bases: 4. The CDR3 totals 16 residues. CDR1 and CDR2 (germline): SGDLS, YYNGEE. The CDR3 sequence: CASSVAGTSGSDEQFF. The DNA for the CDR3 is TGTGCCAGCAGCGTAGCTGGGACTAGCGGGAGCGATGAGCAGTTCTTC.

The rearrangement links TRBV2 to TRBJ2-1; 9 bases agree with TRBD2. V was pared by 6 bases and J by 4 bases, with 7 bases of the junction left unmatched. The CDR3 is 15 residues long. Germline V CDR1 and CDR2: SNHLY, FYNNEI. The CDR3 is CASRTATSGYNEQFF. The CDR3 coding sequence is TGTGCCAGCAGAACCGCGACTAGCGGTTACAATGAGCAGTTCTTC.

V gene TRBV10-3 combines with J gene TRBJ1-2; the match to TRBD1 covers 7 bases. This CDR3 contains 13 residues. V dropped 10 bases and J dropped 4; count of bases not matched to a gene: 9. Germline V CDR1 and CDR2: ENHRY, SYGVKD. CDR3 coding DNA: TGTGCCACCTTCCGGGACAGTGCCTATGGCTACACCTTC. It codes for CATFRDSAYGYTF.

The chain couples TRBV28 to TRBJ1-2, with 8 bases identical to TRBD1. Germline V gene sequence: CDR1 MDHEN, CDR2 SYDVKM. V gave up 4 bases and J gave up 8 bases; unmatched junction bases: 9. The CDR3 contains 14 residues. CDR3 DNA: TGTGCCAGCAGTTCGACAGGGGAATCACCCGGCTACACCTTC. Encoded protein: CASSSTGESPGYTF.

The V gene is TRBV7-9, the J gene TRBJ2-3; tentative D call: TRBD1 (5 bases). The CDR3 covers 11 residues. CDR1 is SEHNR and CDR2 is FQNEAQ in the germline V gene (reference sequence). Trimming left V 7 bases short and J 4 bases short, with 6 bases between. The CDR3 DNA is TGTGCCAGCAAGGGGCCAGATACGCAGTATTTT. It is translated as CASKGPDTQYF.

The rearrangement uses TRBV14 and TRBJ2-7; maybe TRBD1 (5 bases). The germline CDR1 and CDR2 sequences are SGHDN and FVKESK. V gave up 1 base and J gave up 2 bases, with 15 bases separating them. The CDR3 length is 16 residues. The CDR3 here is CASSQGYWGQAYEQYF. The CDR3 coding sequence is TGTGCCAGCAGCCAAGGGTATTGGGGCCAAGCCTACGAGCAGTACTTC.